The entry below gives a single TCR beta chain sequence along with its context. These data are taken from a study of cytomegalovirus exposure and HLA in healthy donors. 60 Vbeta and 13 Jbeta primers were used in PCR. Some clones are missing from TCRdb's copy, which holds only in-frame ones; the method was immunoSEQ multiplex PCR. The table lists about 180,000 clones, roughly 85% of them singletons. This sequence was found in a woman between 35 and 50 years old in good health and CMV-seronegative. Material for sequencing was PBMCs.

The DNA of the CDR3 is TGTGCCAGCAGCTTTCCGGGACAGACTGTAGCCTACACCTTC. Translation: CASSFPGQTVAYTF. This chain uses TRBV7-9 with TRBJ1-2; 7 bases map to TRBD1. CDR1 SEHNR and CDR2 FQNEAQ come from the germline V gene (reference sequence). With V trimmed by 3 bases and J by 10 bases, 11 bases remained unmatched. The CDR3 length is 14 residues.